This T cell receptor (beta chain) was captured in a study of molecular identifiers for immune sequencing clone quantification. CDR3 length: 14 residues. CDR1 SNHLY and CDR2 FYNNEI come from the germline V gene. The germline V and J ends were trimmed by 0 bases and 4 bases, with 9 bases remaining between them. Sorted naive CD8 T cells were those defined as CD8+CD4-CCR7+CD45RA+. This clonotype appeared a few times. TCRdb analysed the PCR reads with MiXCR anew, one entry per CDR3 protein. The sample carries a few hundred thousand distinct CDR3 sequences, 24% recorded once. Sequencing input: naive CD8+ T cells from blood, with Jurkat cell RNA spiked in. As for subset: FACS-sorted CD8+CD4-CCR7+CD45RA+ naive T cells. This chain joins TRBV2 and TRBJ1-1; D gene ambiguous. This TCR came from a human donor in good health. Some libraries in this study had Jurkat cell RNA spiked in. The DNA of the CDR3 is TGTGCCAGCAGTGAAGCGCCGGAGGGCACTGAAGCTTTCTTT. Translation: CASSEAPEGTEAFF.